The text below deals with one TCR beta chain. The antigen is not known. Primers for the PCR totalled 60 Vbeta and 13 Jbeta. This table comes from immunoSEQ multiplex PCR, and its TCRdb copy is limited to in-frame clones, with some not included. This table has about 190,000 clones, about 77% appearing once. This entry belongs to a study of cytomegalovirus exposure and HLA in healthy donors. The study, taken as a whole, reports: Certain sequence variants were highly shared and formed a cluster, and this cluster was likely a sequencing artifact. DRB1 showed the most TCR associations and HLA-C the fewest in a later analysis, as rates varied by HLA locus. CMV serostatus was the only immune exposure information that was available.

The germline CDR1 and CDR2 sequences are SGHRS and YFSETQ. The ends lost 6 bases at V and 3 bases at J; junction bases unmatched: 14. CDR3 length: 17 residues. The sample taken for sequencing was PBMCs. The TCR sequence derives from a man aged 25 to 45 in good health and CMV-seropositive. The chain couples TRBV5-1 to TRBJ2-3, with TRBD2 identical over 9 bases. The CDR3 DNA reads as TGCGCCAGCACCACCTCGGCGGGGGGGCGGGGTACAGATACGCAGTATTTT. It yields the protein CASTTSAGGRGTDTQYF.